A selection of T cell receptor beta chains follows, all from one sample in a study of cytomegalovirus exposure and HLA in healthy donors. Produced via immunoSEQ multiplex PCR; TCRdb's table is partial and in-frame only. The table has about 90,000 clones, around four fifths seen once. Sample: PBMCs. All receptors derive from a boy aged 5-17 years in good health and CMV-seronegative. Each CDR3 is given without its conserved first and last residue. Rows may omit the clone size; those that give it use once, few, many or a size class.

v_call clone_size cdr3_length cdr3_aa
TRBV7-9 NA 13 ASSRSGGSQETQY
TRBV2 NA 9 ASSGGYGYT
TRBV5-6 NA 11 ASSYGGTDTQY
TRBV30 NA 12 AWSVQRDSYEQY
TRBV4-2 NA 14 ASKSKRAYSTDTQY
TRBV7-8 NA 11 ASSLSLVAGYT
TRBV6-5 NA 12 ASKTGTGFYEQY
TRBV4-1 NA 14 ASSHSSGVGEKTQY
TRBV7-2 NA 11 ASRWTANTEAF
TRBV28 NA 13 ASSSRQGKVYEQY
TRBV10-3 once 17 AISEYRQTTGYSNQPQH
TRBV4-3 once 15 ASSQDRGVPSTYGYT
TRBV27 NA 10 ASGQGHTEAF
TRBV7-2 once 14 ASTRTGTSSFGELF
TRBV4-3 few 14 ASSQAPAGGTDTQY
TRBV7-9 NA 10 ASSVLEQPQH